One TCR beta chain is described in this entry. The CDR3 is 15 amino acids. V was trimmed by 3 bases and J by 0 bases, leaving 12 bases between them. CDR1 is SGHKS, CDR2 YYEKEE, per germline (reference sequence). The source of the sample is a study of blood T cell repertoires in COVID-19. Overall study: Spain, Italy and the United States supplied samples that represented acute and convalescent COVID-19. In each case, the material was cDNA or gDNA derived from T cells, B-cell-depleted T cells, or PBMCs.

Measured with immunoSEQ multiplex PCR; TCRdb has only the in-frame clones, and not every one. The data contain tens of thousands of clones, roughly 90% of them singletons. The sequence came from a human donor in a cohort sampled during active COVID-19. The V and J genes are TRBV5-5 and TRBJ1-2, with D possibly matching TRBD1 (5 bases). The sequencing input was peripheral blood. Here the CDR3 reads CASSSRAGANYGYTF. Here the CDR3 DNA reads TGTGCCAGCAGCTCCAGGGCCGGAGCTAACTATGGCTACACCTTC.